Here is one T cell receptor beta chain with its context. Its antigen is unknown. Expressed TCRB transcripts got sequenced, as all isolated RNA was reverse transcribed. Naive, central memory and regulatory T cell samples came to a mean of roughly 3.9 million reads. Clones were sequenced by immunoSEQ multiplex PCR, and TCRdb holds only the in-frame ones, with some missing. Altogether approximately 280,000 clones are present, approximately 16% being singletons, with the ten largest covering 0.015% to 0.017%. This specimen comes from a study of beta chain features in type 1 diabetes. Study-wide points: There was a moderate but significant shortening of TCRB CDR3s in all four CD4+ subsets of Type 1 diabetes patients.

The CDR3 spans 12 residues. Germline CDR1 and CDR2: MGHRA and YSYEKL. V was shortened by 3 bases and J by 11 bases, with 11 bases between the two germline ends. V is TRBV4-1 and J is TRBJ2-1; D is unclear. This TCR came from a man between 18 and 35 years old with type 1 diabetes. Material: naive CD4+ T cells from blood. Written as DNA, the CDR3 is TGCGCCAGCAGCCAGCCTCTTGGCCAGCAGTTCTTC. Protein sequence: CASSQPLGQQFF.